A single sample is the source of the 30 T cell receptor beta chains below, sequenced in a study of blood T cell repertoires in COVID-19 (dated by TCRdb to about 2020). Libraries were made using the immunoSEQ multiplex PCR assay. TCRdb re-hosts the immuneACCESS table, in-frame sequences only. Its copies lack some clones; in the studies checked, an unresolved V gene accounts for under half of them, and the cause for the rest is not known. This sample lists 270,000 or so clones; approximately 89% were detected once. The ten largest clonotypes hold around 2.4% of the sample. Sequencing used PBMCs or T cells enriched from blood (not recorded which). These receptors all stem from a woman younger than 30 who had recovered from COVID-19.

The CDR3 sequence: CSVRRGDNEQFF. The CDR3 DNA is TGCAGCGTGCGGCGGGGGGACAATGAGCAGTTCTTC. The chain joins TRBV29-1 to TRBJ2-1, with 8 bases fitting TRBD2. The ends lost 6 bases at V and 5 bases at J; junction bases unmatched: 3. The germline gives CDR1 SQVTM, CDR2 ANQGSEA. The CDR3 length is 12 residues.

This chain connects TRBV6-4 to TRBJ2-1; TRBD2 matches 10 bases. The CDR3 is made up of 18 amino acids. V lost 3 bases and J lost 0; bases outside the gene matches: 8. CDR1 is MRHNA and CDR2 is SNTAGT in the germline V gene. The DNA for the CDR3 is TGTGCCAGCAGTGAAATAGCGGGAGGAGGGAGCTCCTACAATGAGCAGTTCTTC. This encodes CASSEIAGGGSSYNEQFF.

V and J are TRBV7-2 and TRBJ1-6; no clear D. Deletions cut 8 bases from V and 5 bases from J, with 16 bases between. Germline V gene sequence: CDR1 SGHTA, CDR2 FQGNSA. The length of the CDR3 is 15 residues. In DNA, the CDR3 is TGTGCCAGCTCTCCAGGCAGGACTAATAATTCACCCCTCCACTTT. It yields the protein CASSPGRTNNSPLHF.

V is TRBV4-1 and J is TRBJ2-7, with D possibly matching TRBD1 (6 bases). From germline, CDR1 is MGHRA and CDR2 YSYEKL. Trimming removed 1 base at V and 5 bases at J, with 9 bases between. The CDR3 is made up of 13 amino acids. The CDR3 DNA is TGCGCCAGCAGCCAAGTTCGACAGGACGAGCAGTACTTC. It codes for CASSQVRQDEQYF.

The V gene is TRBV28, the J gene TRBJ1-1; 8 nucleotides match TRBD1. After removal of 4 bases from V and 5 bases from J, the junction contained 6 bases not matched to a gene. Germline CDR1 reads MDHEN; CDR2 reads SYDVKM. This CDR3 has 14 amino acids. In DNA, the CDR3 is TGTGCCAGCAGTTCTACACAGGGGGGGACTGAAGCTTTCTTT. Amino acid sequence: CASSSTQGGTEAFF.

The gene calls are TRBV18 and TRBJ1-3; D remains unclear. The germline V gene has CDR1 KGHSH and CDR2 LQKENI. V dropped 6 bases and J dropped 0 bases, with 15 bases sitting between them. The CDR3 covers 16 residues. The CDR3 here is CASSERSMISGNTIYF. In DNA, the CDR3 is TGTGCCAGCTCGGAGCGCAGCATGATCTCTGGAAACACCATATATTTT.

V gene TRBV11-2 combines with J gene TRBJ1-2, with TRBD1 as a possible D gene (6 bases). The germline gives CDR1 SGHAT, CDR2 FQNNGV. With 2 bases removed from V and 5 bases from J, the gap between germline ends came to 24 bases. The CDR3 spans 18 residues. The CDR3 sequence is CASSLPPRGTLQNYGYTF. As DNA, the CDR3 is TGTGCCAGCAGCTTACCGCCGAGGGGGACCCTCCAAAATTATGGCTACACCTTC.

This clone was counted once. V usage is TRBV19 and J usage is TRBJ1-1, with 8 bases identical to TRBD1. This CDR3 is built from 17 residues. V shed 6 bases, J shed 3 bases, and the junction held 15 bases outside the gene matches. CDR1 is LNHDA, CDR2 SQIVND, per germline (reference sequence). The CDR3 DNA sequence: TGTGCCAGTAGCAGACTCCCAGGGGGCGCGCGGGACACTGAAGCTTTCTTT. Amino acid sequence: CASSRLPGGARDTEAFF.

Regarding this clone: Relative to the germline gene, one junction end is altered; a read error may explain this. CDR3: CASSDSYDNTEAFF. DNA of the CDR3: TGTGCCAGCAGTGACTCCTATGATAACACTGAAGCTTTCTTT. The rearrangement links TRBV6-2 or TRBV6-3 to TRBJ1-1; no clear D gene. The CDR3 covers 14 residues. Germline V CDR1 and CDR2: MNHEY, SVGEGT.

The J gene is TRBJ2-2, the V gene TRBV19; TRBD2 matches 16 bases. Germline V gene data show CDR1 as LNHDA and CDR2 as SQIVND (reference sequence). The CDR3 spans 22 residues. V dropped 5 bases and J dropped 2; count of bases not matched to a gene: 17. As DNA, the CDR3 is TGTGCCAGTAGTTCCTACCCCGGGACTAGCGGGAGGGTCCCCAATAACACCGGGGAGCTGTTTTTT. Its translation is CASSSYPGTSGRVPNNTGELFF.

This clone was counted a single time. One end of the junction varies from germline; a read error may be responsible. V and J are TRBV6-2 or TRBV6-3 and TRBJ2-7; the match to TRBD1 covers 8 bases. Germline values: CDR1 MNHEY, CDR2 SVGEGT. The CDR3 consists of 16 residues. The CDR3 is CAISQMRTGIAYEQYF. The CDR3 region has the DNA TGTGCCATCAGTCAAATGCGGACAGGGATTGCCTACGAGCAGTACTTC.

The chain combines TRBV28 with TRBJ2-6; D possibly corresponds to TRBD1 (7 bases). Germline loops: CDR1 MDHEN, CDR2 SYDVKM. Trimming left V 6 bases short and J 1 base short, with 10 bases between. CDR3 length: 15 amino acids. CDR3 loop: CASRAGGSGANVLTF. The CDR3 region has the DNA TGTGCCAGCAGGGCAGGGGGGTCTGGGGCCAACGTCCTGACTTTC.

The chain links TRBV7-8 to TRBJ2-3, with 12 bases lining up with TRBD2. CDR3 size: 17 residues. CDR1 and CDR2 (germline): SGHVS, FQNEAQ. The V segment lost 8 bases and the J segment 1 base; nucleotides outside the gene matches: 10. The CDR3 protein is CASLGLAGRRGTDTQYF. The DNA of the CDR3 is TGTGCCAGCCTAGGACTAGCGGGAAGGCGAGGCACAGATACGCAGTATTTT.

This clone was picked up a small number of times. The V and J genes are TRBV4-1 and TRBJ2-7, with 8 bases lining up with TRBD2. This CDR3 contains 18 residues. Losses at the gene ends were 2 bases for V and 3 bases for J; bases not matched to a gene: 15. The germline V gene has CDR1 MGHRA and CDR2 YSYEKL. This chain's CDR3 is CASSQNTNSGLGVYEQYF. Written as DNA, the CDR3 is TGCGCCAGCAGCCAAAATACGAACTCGGGACTAGGGGTCTACGAGCAGTACTTC.

The chain is built from TRBV7-2 and TRBJ2-5; 10 nucleotides align to TRBD2. The CDR3 is 16 residues long. Trimming cost V 2 bases and J 5 bases; bases outside gene matches: 8. Germline CDR1 SGHTA, CDR2 FQGNSA. The CDR3 sequence: CASSLSLAGARETQYF. The CDR3 DNA is TGTGCCAGCAGCTTAAGCCTAGCGGGGGCCCGGGAGACCCAGTACTTC.

V and J are TRBV5-8 and TRBJ2-2, with 9 bases identical to TRBD1. This CDR3 comprises 19 residues. With 0 bases clipped from V and 8 bases from J, the junction kept 17 bases outside the gene matches. Per germline, CDR1 SGHTS and CDR2 YDEGEE. CDR3 residues: CASSLAKTPGQGTEGELFF. The CDR3 DNA follows: TGTGCCAGCAGCTTGGCAAAAACCCCGGGACAGGGTACTGAAGGGGAGCTGTTTTTT.

This chain links TRBV3-1 (or the pseudogene TRBV3-2) with TRBJ1-4; D is possibly TRBD1 (6 bases). There are 15 residues in the CDR3. V gave up 3 bases and J gave up 4 bases, with 12 bases separating them. In germline, CDR1 is LGHDT, CDR2 YNNKEL (reference sequence). CDR3 sequence reads: CASSQTGGHNEKLFF. DNA of the CDR3: TGTGCCAGCAGCCAGACGGGGGGGCATAATGAAAAACTGTTTTTT.

V gene TRBV6-5 combines with J gene TRBJ1-1; 9 bases agree with TRBD1. Losses at the gene ends were 5 bases for V and 6 bases for J; bases not matched to a gene: 4. The CDR3 has 13 amino acids. Germline V CDR1 and CDR2: MNHEY, SVGAGI. The CDR3 sequence is CASSRQGVSEAFF. CDR3 in DNA: TGTGCCAGCAGTCGACAGGGGGTTTCTGAAGCTTTCTTT.

The chain recombines TRBV10-2 with TRBJ2-5; 7 bases fit TRBD2. The CDR3 is 14 residues long. Germline trimming cut 1 base from V and 5 bases from J; bases unmatched to any gene: 4. Per the germline V gene, CDR1 is WSHSY and CDR2 is SAAADI. The CDR3 reads CASSEWQAGETQYF. In DNA, the CDR3 is TGCGCCAGCAGTGAGTGGCAAGCGGGGGAGACCCAGTACTTC.

The CDR3 spells CASRYRDANYGYTF. CDR3 sequence (DNA): TGTGCCAGTAGGTACAGGGACGCTAACTATGGCTACACCTTC. This rearrangement joins TRBV19 to TRBJ1-2; D possibly corresponds to TRBD1 (6 bases). Germline V lookup: CDR1 LNHDA, CDR2 SQIVND (reference sequence). V was cut by 6 bases and J by 0 bases, with 11 bases left in between. This CDR3 contains 14 residues. The full variable domain, its missing parts supplied by reference TRBV19 and TRBJ1-2, is DGGITQSPKYLFRKEGQNVTLSCEQNLNHDAMYWYRQDPGQGLRLIYYSQIVNDFQKGDIAEGYSVSREKKESFPLTVTSAQKNPTAFYLCASRYRDANYGYTFGSGTRLTVV.

V usage is TRBV5-1 and J usage is TRBJ2-7, with D possibly TRBD1 on 5 matching bases. Trimming cost V 0 bases and J 3 bases, with 10 bases left between them. Germline values: CDR1 SGHRS, CDR2 YFSETQ. CDR3 size: 14 residues. CDR3 in DNA: TGCGCCAGCAGCTTGGCCAGGGAAGGCTACGAGCAGTACTTC. It translates to CASSLAREGYEQYF.

Turning to this clone: The sample carries other DNA sequences with the same CDR3. V usage is TRBV27 and J usage is TRBJ2-3, with 8 bases lining up with TRBD2. CDR3 length: 15 residues. CDR1 is MNHEY, CDR2 SMNVEV, per germline (reference sequence). The V gene end was trimmed by 0 bases and the J gene end by 1 base; junction bases not matched to a gene: 0. CDR3 coding DNA: TGTGCCAGCAGTTTATCTAGCGGGGGCACAGATACGCAGTATTTT. It yields the protein CASSLSSGGTDTQYF.

This rearrangement joins TRBV12-5 to TRBJ2-7, with D perhaps TRBD1 (5 bases). The V end was cut by 5 bases, the J end by 2 bases, with 10 bases between. CDR3 length: 13 amino acids. Germline CDR1 is LGHNT and CDR2 is FRNRAP. CDR3 coding DNA: TGTGCTAGTGGTCCGACAGTTACCTACGAGCAGTACTTC. Translating gives CASGPTVTYEQYF.

The chain links TRBV7-3 to TRBJ2-2; 13 bases are shared with TRBD2. V gave up 5 bases and J gave up 8 bases; unmatched junction bases: 8. In germline, CDR1 is SGHTA, CDR2 FQGTGA. The CDR3 contains 16 residues. DNA of the CDR3: TGTGCCAGCAGCCCCGGACTAGCGGGAGCATCTGGGGAGCTGTTTTTT. It codes for CASSPGLAGASGELFF.

The chain carries TRBV12-3 or TRBV12-4 and TRBJ1-1; D gene unclear. Between the trimmed V and J ends, which lost 6 bases and 0 bases, there was a span of 8 bases. The CDR3 length is 13 residues. The CDR3 sequence is CASSPVLNTEAFF. Here the CDR3 DNA reads TGTGCCAGCAGCCCAGTCCTGAACACTGAAGCTTTCTTT.

J is TRBJ2-3 and V is TRBV7-6; 11 nucleotides align to TRBD2. CDR3 length equals 16 residues. The germline gives CDR1 SGHVS, CDR2 FNYEAQ. The V gene end was trimmed by 4 bases and the J gene end by 3 bases; junction bases not matched to a gene: 6. The CDR3 here is CASSSIAGGRTDTQYF. The CDR3 DNA reads TGTGCCAGCAGCTCAATAGCGGGGGGGCGGACAGATACGCAGTATTTT.

This chain connects TRBV11-2 to TRBJ1-1; the D is unclear. Between the trimmed V and J ends, which lost 5 bases and 0 bases, there was a span of 16 bases. The CDR3 runs 16 residues. From germline, CDR1 is SGHAT and CDR2 FQNNGV. The CDR3 loop reads CASSPRHGEMNTEAFF. The CDR3 DNA reads as TGTGCCAGCAGCCCGAGGCACGGCGAGATGAACACTGAAGCTTTCTTT.

The chain uses TRBV11-3 and TRBJ2-7; D perhaps matches TRBD1 (5 bases). This CDR3 is built from 13 residues. The V gene lost 4 bases and the J gene lost 6 bases, with 13 bases spanning the gap. Germline values: CDR1 SGHNT, CDR2 YENEEA. The CDR3 DNA is TGTGCCAGCAGCTCACTACAGGACGGCGAGCAGTACTTC. It translates to CASSSLQDGEQYF.

This clone was picked up a small number of times. The CDR3 coding sequence is TGTGCCAGCAGCTACCTGGCAGGGGAACAGCCCCAGCATTTT. Amino acid sequence: CASSYLAGEQPQHF. The chain combines TRBV3-1 (or the pseudogene TRBV3-2) with TRBJ1-5, with D possibly being TRBD1 (6 bases). CDR3 length: 14 residues. V lost 5 bases to trimming and J lost 7 bases, with 15 bases between them. Germline V gene data show CDR1 as LGHDT and CDR2 as YNNKEL (reference sequence).

This chain joins TRBV6-5 and TRBJ1-1; maybe TRBD1 (6 bases). This CDR3 region has 15 residues. CDR1 is MNHEY and CDR2 is SVGAGI in the germline V gene. With 5 bases removed from V and 1 base from J, the gap between germline ends came to 14 bases. For the CDR3, the DNA is TGTGCCAGCAGTCCACATAGGACAGCGAACACTGAAGCTTTCTTT. It translates to CASSPHRTANTEAFF.